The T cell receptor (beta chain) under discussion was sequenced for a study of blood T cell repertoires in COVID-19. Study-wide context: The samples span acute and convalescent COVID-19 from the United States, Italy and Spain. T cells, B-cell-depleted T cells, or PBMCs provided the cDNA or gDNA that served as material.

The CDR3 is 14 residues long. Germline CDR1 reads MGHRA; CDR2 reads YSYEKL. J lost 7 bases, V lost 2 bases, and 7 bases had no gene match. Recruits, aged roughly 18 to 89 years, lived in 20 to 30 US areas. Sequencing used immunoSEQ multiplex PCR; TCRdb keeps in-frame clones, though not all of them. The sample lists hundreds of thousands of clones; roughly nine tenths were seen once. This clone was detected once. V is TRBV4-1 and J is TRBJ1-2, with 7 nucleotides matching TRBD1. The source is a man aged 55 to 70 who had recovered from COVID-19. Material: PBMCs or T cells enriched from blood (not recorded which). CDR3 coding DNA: TGCGCCAGCAGCCAACCTCGACAGGGCCGTGGCTACACCTTC. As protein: CASSQPRQGRGYTF.